This record concerns one TCR beta chain sequence. The entry originates in a study of blood T cells in healthy people across ages. The second PCR ran roughly 6 to 12 cycles with a sample-barcoded 5' primer and J-beta primers. Researchers report that each sample yielded at least 3 million CDR3-containing paired-end reads. TCRdb used MiXCR to reprocess the 5' RACE reads, holding one entry per CDR3 protein. The data contain about 2 million distinct CDR3 sequences, just under 50% of them seen just once; the ten biggest clones take up less than 2.5%. The ends were cut back, 4 bases at V and 5 bases at J, with 18 bases in the middle. The CDR3 runs 15 residues. Per the germline V gene, CDR1 is LNHNV and CDR2 is YYDKDF (reference sequence).

This receptor was identified in a woman aged 35 to 49 in good health. Sequencing was carried out using blood. This chain connects TRBV15 to TRBJ2-7, with TRBD1 as a possible D gene (6 bases). CDR3 DNA: TGTGCCACCAGCACGAGACAGGTTAAGGCCAACGAGCAGTACTTC. It codes for CATSTRQVKANEQYF.